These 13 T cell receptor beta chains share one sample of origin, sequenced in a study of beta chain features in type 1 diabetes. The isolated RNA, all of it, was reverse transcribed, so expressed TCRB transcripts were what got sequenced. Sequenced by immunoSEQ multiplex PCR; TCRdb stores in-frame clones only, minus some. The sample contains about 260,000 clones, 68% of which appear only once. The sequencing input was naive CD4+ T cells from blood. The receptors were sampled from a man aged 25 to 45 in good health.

CDR3 protein: CAISERLAGGSSYNEQFF. Written as DNA, the CDR3 is TGTGCCATCAGTGAGAGACTAGCGGGAGGGAGCTCCTACAATGAGCAGTTCTTC. The chain combines TRBV10-3 with TRBJ2-1; 14 bases match TRBD2. The CDR3 extends over 18 amino acids. V shed 2 bases and J 0 bases; nucleotides not matched to a gene: 3. Germline V gene sequence: CDR1 ENHRY, CDR2 SYGVKD.

CDR3 sequence reads: CATSRGDRAVVETQYF. CDR3 DNA: TGTGCCACCAGCAGAGGAGACAGGGCCGTCGTGGAGACCCAGTACTTC. The chain uses TRBV15 and TRBJ2-5, with 7 positions matching TRBD1. Germline values: CDR1 LNHNV, CDR2 YYDKDF (reference sequence). The J segment lost 5 bases and the V segment lost 1 base, leaving 10 bases of the junction unmatched. This CDR3 has 16 residues.

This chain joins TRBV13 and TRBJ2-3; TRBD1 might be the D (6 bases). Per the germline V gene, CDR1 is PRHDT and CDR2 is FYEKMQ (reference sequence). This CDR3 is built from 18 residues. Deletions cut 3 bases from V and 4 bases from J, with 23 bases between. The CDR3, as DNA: TGTGCCAGCAGCTTCCAATCCGGGACATACTTAATACCAGATACGCAGTATTTT. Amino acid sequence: CASSFQSGTYLIPDTQYF.

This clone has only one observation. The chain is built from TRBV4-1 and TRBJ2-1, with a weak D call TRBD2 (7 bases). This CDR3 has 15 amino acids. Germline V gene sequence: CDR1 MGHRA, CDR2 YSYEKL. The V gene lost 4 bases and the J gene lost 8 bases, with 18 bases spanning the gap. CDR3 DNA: TGCGCCAGCAGCCTTATAGGACTAGAGGGGGATGAGCAGTTCTTC. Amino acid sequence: CASSLIGLEGDEQFF.

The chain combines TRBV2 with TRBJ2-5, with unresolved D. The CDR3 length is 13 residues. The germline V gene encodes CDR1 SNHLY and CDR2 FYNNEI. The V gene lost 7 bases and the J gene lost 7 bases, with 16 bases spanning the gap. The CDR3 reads CASTLVPQRTQYF. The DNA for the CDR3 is TGTGCCAGCACCCTAGTCCCCCAGAGGACCCAGTACTTC.

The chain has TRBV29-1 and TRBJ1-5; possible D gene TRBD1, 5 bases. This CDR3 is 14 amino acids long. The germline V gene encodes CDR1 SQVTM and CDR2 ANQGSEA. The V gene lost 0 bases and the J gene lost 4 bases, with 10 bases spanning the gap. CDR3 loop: CSVEEGAGNQPQHF. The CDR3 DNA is TGCAGCGTTGAAGAAGGGGCAGGGAATCAGCCCCAGCATTTT.

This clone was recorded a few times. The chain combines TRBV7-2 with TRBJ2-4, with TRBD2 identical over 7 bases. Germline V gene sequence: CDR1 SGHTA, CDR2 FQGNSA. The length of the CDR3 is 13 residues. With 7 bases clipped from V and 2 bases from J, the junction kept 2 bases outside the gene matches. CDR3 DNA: TGTGCCAGCACACTAGCGTCCAAAAACATTCAGTACTTC. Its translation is CASTLASKNIQYF. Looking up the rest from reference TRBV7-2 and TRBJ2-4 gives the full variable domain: GAGVSQSPSNKVTEKGKDVELRCDPISGHTALYWYRQSLGQGLEFLIYFQGNSAPDKSGLPSDRFSAERTGGSVSTLTIQRTQQEDSAVYLCASTLASKNIQYFGAGTRLSVL.

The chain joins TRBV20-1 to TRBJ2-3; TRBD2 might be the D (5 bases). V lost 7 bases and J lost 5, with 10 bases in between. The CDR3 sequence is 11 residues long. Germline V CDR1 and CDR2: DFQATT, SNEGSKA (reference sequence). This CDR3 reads CSVLEGDTQYF. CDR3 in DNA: TGCAGTGTTCTTGAGGGAGATACGCAGTATTTT.

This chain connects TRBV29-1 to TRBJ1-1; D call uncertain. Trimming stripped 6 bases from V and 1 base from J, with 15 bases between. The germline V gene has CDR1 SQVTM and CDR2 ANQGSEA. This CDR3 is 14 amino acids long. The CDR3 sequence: CSVTYKVANTEAFF. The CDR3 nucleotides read TGCAGCGTCACCTACAAGGTGGCGAACACTGAAGCTTTCTTT.

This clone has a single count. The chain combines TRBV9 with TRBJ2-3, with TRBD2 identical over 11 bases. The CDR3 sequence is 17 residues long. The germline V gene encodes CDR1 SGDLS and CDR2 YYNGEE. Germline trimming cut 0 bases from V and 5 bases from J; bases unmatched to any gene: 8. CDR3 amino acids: CASSVGIAGGPGDTQYF. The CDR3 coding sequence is TGTGCCAGCAGCGTAGGGATAGCGGGAGGGCCGGGAGATACGCAGTATTTT.

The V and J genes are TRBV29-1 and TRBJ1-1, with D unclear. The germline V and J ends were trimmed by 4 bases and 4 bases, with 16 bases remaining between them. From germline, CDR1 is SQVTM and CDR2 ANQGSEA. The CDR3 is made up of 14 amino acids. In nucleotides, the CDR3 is TGCAGCGTTGTATCCGACTCCCGGCCCACTGAAGCTTTCTTT. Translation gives CSVVSDSRPTEAFF.

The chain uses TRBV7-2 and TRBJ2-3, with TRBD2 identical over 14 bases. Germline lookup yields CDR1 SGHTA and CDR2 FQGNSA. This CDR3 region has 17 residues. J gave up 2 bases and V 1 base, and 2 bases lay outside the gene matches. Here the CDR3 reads CASSLGLAGGPTDTQYF. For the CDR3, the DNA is TGTGCCAGCAGCTTAGGACTAGCGGGGGGGCCCACAGATACGCAGTATTTT.

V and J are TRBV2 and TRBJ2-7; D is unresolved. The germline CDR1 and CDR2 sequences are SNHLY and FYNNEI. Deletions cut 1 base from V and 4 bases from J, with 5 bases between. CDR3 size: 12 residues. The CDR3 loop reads CASSEESYEQYF. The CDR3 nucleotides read TGTGCCAGCAGTGAAGAGTCGTACGAGCAGTACTTC.